The 22 T cell receptor beta chains in this list originate from one sample, sequenced in a study of read filtering for tumor transcriptome and immune sequencing (dated by TCRdb to about 2020). For sequencing, an Illumina HiSeq 4000 was employed. TCR libraries were built from 300 to 450 ng RNA with the Immunoverse kit, using molecular barcoded adaptors covering alpha/delta and beta/gamma chains. The public reads were run again by TCRdb, first through fastp at Q25 and then through MiXCR, and only productive beta chains were kept. Each entry is one CDR3 protein sequence, shown with its most common DNA and genes. The sample table contains around 33,000 distinct CDR3 sequences; only one count was recorded for roughly 20% of them. 15% to 20% of the sample is held by the ten biggest clonotypes. Source material: a population of CD138-negative cells sorted from bone marrow. Read against the paper, the sample's cell subset or site label means: bone marrow mononuclear cells depleted of CD138+ plasma/myeloma cells by negative magnetic selection. These receptors all stem from a donor aged 40 or over with multiple myeloma.

In this sample, this clonotype turned up many times. The CDR3 region is CASSYEAVNEQFF. In nucleotides, the CDR3 is TGTGCCAGCAGTTACGAAGCAGTCAATGAGCAGTTCTTC. The rearrangement uses TRBV6-6 and TRBJ2-1, with D uncertain. V was clipped by 2 bases and J by 6 bases, with 8 bases between them. This CDR3 is 13 amino acids long. From germline, CDR1 is MNHNY and CDR2 SVGAGI (reference sequence).

Ten or more counts support this clonotype. The chain couples TRBV12-5 to TRBJ2-2; D is perhaps TRBD2 (5 bases). The CDR3 loop spans 16 amino acids. V was shortened by 3 bases and J by 5 bases, with 16 bases between the two germline ends. Germline V lookup: CDR1 LGHNT, CDR2 FRNRAP. CDR3 in amino acids: CASGLILTSSTGELFF. The CDR3 nucleotides are TGTGCTAGTGGTTTAATTCTAACTAGTTCAACCGGGGAGCTGTTTTTT.

Worth noting for this clonotype: Being one base from a much bigger clone, this may be a read error. The chain recombines TRBV7-3 with TRBJ2-5; TRBD2 aligns across 13 bases. This CDR3 is 16 amino acids long. Germline V lookup: CDR1 SGHTA, CDR2 FQGTGA. CDR3 region: CASSFGLAGAQEAQYF. CDR3 bases: TGTGCCAGCAGCTTCGGACTAGCGGGGGCCCAAGAGGCCCAGTACTTC.

This clonotype was found many times. The V and J genes are TRBV4-2 and TRBJ2-3; D remains ambiguous. The CDR3 runs to 15 residues. The germline V gene encodes CDR1 LGHNA and CDR2 YNFKEQ. Trimming removed 0 bases from V and 2 bases from J, with 9 bases in between. CDR3 residues: CASSQDDGYTDTQYF. DNA for the CDR3: TGTGCCAGCAGCCAAGACGACGGCTACACAGATACGCAGTATTTT.

This clonotype was found many times. The chain has TRBV29-1 and TRBJ2-5; D perhaps matches TRBD2 (6 bases). Germline V gives CDR1 SQVTM, CDR2 ANQGSEA. The V gene lost 8 bases and the J gene lost 2 bases, with 15 bases spanning the gap. CDR3 length: 13 amino acids. CDR3 sequence (DNA): TGCAGCTCAGGGACTGGGGGTCAAGAGACCCAGTACTTC. This gives the protein CSSGTGGQETQYF. Combining the CDR3 with reference TRBV29-1 and TRBJ2-5 gives the whole variable domain SAVISQKPSRDICQRGTSLTIQCQVDSQVTMMFWYRQQPGQSLTLIATANQGSEATYESGFVIDKFPISRPNLTFSTLTVSNMSPEDSSIYLCSSGTGGQETQYFGPGTRLLVL.

This clonotype was observed a handful of times. The chain couples TRBV29-1 to TRBJ2-3; no definite D call. This CDR3 region has 12 residues. Between the trimmed V and J ends, which lost 8 bases and 6 bases, there was a span of 15 bases. Germline CDR1 reads SQVTM; CDR2 reads ANQGSEA. The CDR3 nucleotides read TGCAGCCCTGAGCCCGCCGCCGATACGCAGTATTTT. Protein sequence: CSPEPAADTQYF.

This clonotype was detected ten times or more. The chain combines TRBV20-1 with TRBJ1-5, with D possibly matching TRBD1 (5 bases). Germline-derived CDR1 and CDR2 are DFQATT and SNEGSKA (reference sequence). This CDR3 is built from 13 residues. V shed 5 bases and J shed 0 bases, with 8 bases lying between them. DNA for the CDR3: TGCAGTGCTCCGACAGATAGCAATCAGCCCCAGCATTTT. This gives the protein CSAPTDSNQPQHF.

This clonotype occurred many times. The V call is TRBV5-4, the J call TRBJ2-3; TRBD1 aligns across 8 bases. The CDR3 contains 15 residues. The trim removed 4 bases at V and 1 base at J, leaving 5 bases unmatched. Germline CDR1 and CDR2: SGHNT and YYREEE (reference sequence). DNA of the CDR3: TGTGCCAGCAGCCCGGACAGGGAAGGCACAGATACGCAGTATTTT. Protein sequence: CASSPDREGTDTQYF.

This clonotype came up many times. The rearrangement joins TRBV2 to TRBJ1-3, with a possible D match to TRBD1 (5 bases). Germline CDR1 SNHLY, CDR2 FYNNEI. The CDR3 sequence is 17 residues long. V shed 0 bases and J shed 2 bases, with 14 bases lying between them. The CDR3 sequence is CASSEALRGEAGNTIYF. The CDR3 DNA is TGTGCCAGCAGTGAAGCGCTGCGGGGGGAGGCTGGAAACACCATATATTTT.

This clonotype was seen repeatedly, ten times or more. This rearrangement joins TRBV12-3 or TRBV12-4 to TRBJ1-5; possibly TRBD1 for D (6 bases). V lost 4 bases to trimming and J lost 5 bases, with 6 bases between them. The CDR3 contains 12 residues. CDR3 protein: CASSSGDQPQHF. Here the CDR3 DNA reads TGTGCCAGCAGTTCAGGGGATCAGCCCCAGCATTTT.

Many counts were recorded for this clonotype. J is TRBJ1-1 and V is TRBV18; D is ambiguous. Germline CDR1 KGHSH, CDR2 LQKENI. V shed 8 bases and J shed 3 bases, with 7 bases lying between them. This CDR3 is built from 11 residues. DNA of the CDR3: TGTGCCAGCAGCTTAGACACTGAAGCTTTCTTT. Translation gives CASSLDTEAFF. The full variable domain, in which reference TRBV18 and TRBJ1-1 provide the parts outside the CDR3, is NAGVMQNPRHLVRRRGQEARLRCSPMKGHSHVYWYRQLPEEGLKFMVYLQKENIIDESGMPKERFSAEFPKEGPSILRIQQVVRGDSAAYFCASSLDTEAFFGQGTRLTVV.

At least ten counts were recorded for this clonotype. The V and J genes are TRBV28 and TRBJ2-3, with D possibly being TRBD2 (5 bases). This CDR3 is built from 14 residues. Trimming removed 10 bases at V and 5 bases at J, with 19 bases between. Germline assignment: CDR1 MDHEN and CDR2 SYDVKM. CDR3 sequence: CATIYRAAVDTQYF. The DNA for the CDR3 is TGTGCCACCATATATAGGGCAGCGGTAGATACGCAGTATTTT.

At least ten counts were recorded for this clonotype. The chain recombines TRBV2 with TRBJ2-2, with a weak D call TRBD1 (5 bases). The germline CDR1 and CDR2 sequences are SNHLY and FYNNEI. CDR3 length equals 14 residues. Trimming stripped 6 bases from V and 3 bases from J, with 11 bases between. The CDR3 region is CASSRDRYTGELFF. For the CDR3, the DNA is TGTGCCAGCAGCCGTGACAGATACACCGGGGAGCTGTTTTTT.

About this clonotype itself: A single base separates this from a much larger clone, so it may be a read error. The CDR3 nucleotides are TGTGCCCTCAGTGTAAGGACGAACACTGAAGCTTTCTTT. Translating gives CALSVRTNTEAFF. The gene calls are TRBV10-3 and TRBJ1-1, with D hard to call. CDR3 length: 13 amino acids. The germline gives CDR1 ENHRY, CDR2 SYGVKD.

This clonotype was recorded at least ten times. V usage is TRBV20-1 and J usage is TRBJ1-6; 9 nucleotides line up with TRBD1. The CDR3 spans 14 residues. CDR1 and CDR2 from the germline V gene are DFQATT and SNEGSKA (reference sequence). V lost 3 bases to trimming and J lost 8 bases; unmatched junction nucleotides: 5. The CDR3 bases are TGCAGTGCTAGCGGGACAGGGAGTGATTCACCCCTCCACTTT. Translating it yields CSASGTGSDSPLHF.

About this clonotype itself: A single base separates this from a much larger clone, so it may be a read error. The chain joins TRBV28 to TRBJ2-5; perhaps TRBD2 as D (5 bases). Germline CDR1 MDHEN, CDR2 SYDVKM. The CDR3 has 14 amino acids. Between the trimmed V and J ends, which lost 6 bases and 7 bases, there was a span of 18 bases. This chain's CDR3 is CASSPASGSRTQYF. CDR3 sequence (DNA): TGTGCCAGCAGCCCAGCTTCGGGGTCCAGGACCCAGTACTTC.

This clonotype appeared many times. This rearrangement joins TRBV6-2 or TRBV6-3 to TRBJ2-2; D is uncertain. Germline V CDR1 and CDR2: MNHEY, SVGEGT. Trimming removed 0 bases at V and 5 bases at J, with 7 bases between. This CDR3 contains 14 residues. The CDR3 is CASSYSVRTGELFF. The DNA of the CDR3 is TGTGCCAGCAGTTACTCGGTGCGAACCGGGGAGCTGTTTTTT.

The V and J genes are TRBV6-5 and TRBJ2-1; 7 nucleotides agree with TRBD2. The closer fit of TRBJ2-7 to the DNA end suggests the J call may be wrong. CDR3 length: 15 amino acids. Germline values: CDR1 MNHEY, CDR2 SVGAGI. The CDR3 here is CASSIRGRAGNGQYF. In DNA form, the CDR3 reads TGTGCCAGCAGTATAAGAGGGAGGGCCGGCAATGGACAGTACTTC.

This clonotype showed up many times. The rearrangement joins TRBV9 to TRBJ2-2; D is ambiguous. CDR3 length equals 11 residues. Germline-derived CDR1 and CDR2 are SGDLS and YYNGEE. Trimming left V 2 bases short and J 4 bases short, with 0 bases between. Here the CDR3 DNA reads TGTGCCAGCAGCGTCACCGGGGAGCTGTTTTTT. Protein sequence: CASSVTGELFF.

This clonotype was seen repeatedly, ten times or more. CDR3 loop: CASSQVHRDYQETQYF. CDR3 bases: TGTGCCAGCAGCCAAGTACACCGGGACTATCAAGAGACCCAGTACTTC. V usage is TRBV3-1 and J usage is TRBJ2-5, with 7 bases fitting TRBD2. Germline CDR1 reads LGHDT; CDR2 reads YNNKEL (reference sequence). V gave up 1 base and J gave up 2 bases; unmatched junction bases: 7. The CDR3 totals 16 residues.

This clonotype is medium-sized (0.01 to 0.1%) in the sample. The chain combines TRBV7-9 with TRBJ2-1; 7 bases line up with TRBD2. Germline values: CDR1 SEHNR, CDR2 FQNEAQ (reference sequence). This CDR3 spans 14 amino acids. J lost 8 bases, V lost 6 bases, and 10 bases had no gene match. The CDR3 protein is CASSLDGGFDEQFF. DNA for the CDR3: TGTGCCAGCAGTCTGGACGGGGGGTTCGATGAGCAGTTCTTC.

As concerns this clonotype: Just one base apart from a much larger clone, this may be a read error. The chain uses TRBV20-1 and TRBJ2-4; tentative D call: TRBD2 (5 bases). Germline values: CDR1 DFQATT, CDR2 SNEGSKA (reference sequence). This CDR3 is built from 15 residues. The CDR3 spells CSARDREGSKTIQYF. For the CDR3, the DNA is TGCAGTGCTAGAGATCGTGAGGGTTCCAAAACCATTCAGTACTTC.